What follows describes a single T cell receptor (beta chain). V was pared by 6 bases and J by 3 bases, with 9 bases between. The CDR3 consists of 12 residues. The germline V gene encodes CDR1 ENHRY and CDR2 SYGVKD. The record originates from a study of T cell changes during pregnancy in multiple sclerosis. Profiling relied on immunoSEQ multiplex PCR, and the TCRdb table lists in-frame clones only, not all of them. The table shows about 24,000 clones, with around 86% occurring only once. The genes are TRBV10-3 and TRBJ2-7; tentative D call: TRBD2 (6 bases). The origin of this receptor is a female donor in good health, enrolled as a control in a pregnancy study. This specimen consisted of CD4+ T cells from peripheral blood mononuclear cells, obtained in the second trimester of pregnancy. As DNA, the CDR3 is TGTGCCATCAGCCAGGGAGGCTACGAGCAGTACTTC. Translated, it gives CAISQGGYEQYF.